The sequence of this T cell receptor beta chain was determined in a study of blood T cells in healthy people across ages. Combining a sample-barcoded 5' primer with a J-beta primer mix, a second PCR ran for roughly 7 to 12 cycles. MiXCR, applied by TCRdb to the 5' RACE reads, yields one record per CDR3 protein. This table has over 1,500,000 distinct CDR3 sequences, approximately 50% appearing once. General study results and limits: The diversity estimates, figures obtained from one million T cells, were considered underestimates.

Healthy Russian Caucasian donors spanned ages about 6 to 100 years. The CDR3 is 16 residues long. V trimming: 5 bases; J trimming: 5 bases; junction bases outside the gene matches: 12. Germline V gene lookup returns CDR1 PRHDT and CDR2 FYEKMQ (reference sequence). This clonotype was detected only a few times. Its target is unknown. The sequence came from a woman between 40 and 50 years old in good health. V usage is TRBV13 and J usage is TRBJ2-5, with TRBD2 matching 9 bases. The sample comprised blood. CDR3 loop: CASSPGLALGGETQYF. The DNA of the CDR3 is TGTGCCAGCAGCCCCGGACTAGCGCTTGGCGGGGAGACCCAGTACTTC. The entire variable domain, with the rest obtained from reference TRBV13 and TRBJ2-5, is as follows: AAGVIQSPRHLIKEKRETATLKCYPIPRHDTVYWYQQGPGQDPQFLISFYEKMQSDKGSIPDRFSAQQFSDYHSELNMSSLELGDSALYFCASSPGLALGGETQYFGPGTRLLVL.